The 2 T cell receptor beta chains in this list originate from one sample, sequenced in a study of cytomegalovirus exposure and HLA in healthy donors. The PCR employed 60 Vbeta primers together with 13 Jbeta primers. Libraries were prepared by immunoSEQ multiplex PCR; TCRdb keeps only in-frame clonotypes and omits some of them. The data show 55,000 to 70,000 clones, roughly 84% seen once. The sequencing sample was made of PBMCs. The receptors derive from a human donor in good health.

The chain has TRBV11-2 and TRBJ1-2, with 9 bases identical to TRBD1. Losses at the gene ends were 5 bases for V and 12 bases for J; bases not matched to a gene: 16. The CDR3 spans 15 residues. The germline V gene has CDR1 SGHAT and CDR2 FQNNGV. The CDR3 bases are TGTGCCAGCAGCCCAATGCCGCACAGGGGGCGCTATGACACCTTC. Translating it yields CASSPMPHRGRYDTF.

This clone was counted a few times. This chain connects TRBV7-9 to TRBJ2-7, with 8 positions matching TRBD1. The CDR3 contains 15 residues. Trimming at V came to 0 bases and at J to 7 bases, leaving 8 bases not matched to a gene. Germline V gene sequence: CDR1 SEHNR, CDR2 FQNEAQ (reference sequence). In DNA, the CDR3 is TGTGCCAGCAGCTTAGCCTCCGACAGGGGAATGGAGCAGTACTTC. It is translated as CASSLASDRGMEQYF.